This T cell receptor beta chain was captured in a study of shared clonotypes between healthy human individuals. The data were produced by immunoSEQ multiplex PCR, yet TCRdb's version contains in-frame clones alone and is incomplete. The sample has fewer than 1.8 million clones, less than 99% seen once. Trimming removed 6 bases from V and 4 bases from J; junction bases left unmatched: 7. Germline V gene sequence: CDR1 SGHVS, CDR2 FNYEAQ. CDR3 length: 15 amino acids. The genes are TRBV7-6 and TRBJ2-5; 11 bases map to TRBD2. This TCR came from a man aged 25 to 45 in good health. Sequenced: naive CD4+ T cells sorted from blood. Indicated subset: CD45RA+ positively selected. This CDR3 is CASRSSSGRLETQYF. Here the CDR3 DNA reads TGTGCCAGCAGATCCTCTAGCGGGAGGTTAGAGACCCAGTACTTC. Looking up the rest from reference TRBV7-6 and TRBJ2-5 gives the full variable domain: GAGVSQSPRYKVTKRGQDVALRCDPISGHVSLYWYRQALGQGPEFLTYFNYEAQQDKSGLPNDRFSAERPEGSISTLTIQRTEQRDSAMYRCASRSSSGRLETQYFGPGTRLLVL.